A single sample is the source of the 5 T cell receptor beta chains below, sequenced in a study of T cell changes during pregnancy in multiple sclerosis. The data were produced by immunoSEQ multiplex PCR, yet TCRdb's version contains in-frame clones alone and is incomplete. The repertoire holds 27,000 or so clones, about 90% seen once, with 8.3% in the top ten. This material consisted of CD8+ T cells from peripheral blood mononuclear cells, taken in the second trimester of pregnancy. The receptors come from a female donor with multiple sclerosis, enrolled in a pregnancy study.

The rearrangement links TRBV5-6 to TRBJ2-7; a weak D match, TRBD1 (6 bases). Trimming left V 0 bases short and J 6 bases short, with 13 bases between. This CDR3 comprises 14 residues. Germline V gives CDR1 SGHDT, CDR2 YYEEEE. This CDR3 is CASSLAGANLEQYF. CDR3 nucleotide sequence: TGTGCCAGCAGCTTGGCAGGGGCAAACCTCGAGCAGTACTTC. The full variable domain, its missing parts supplied by reference TRBV5-6 and TRBJ2-7, is DAGVTQSPTHLIKTRGQQVTLRCSPKSGHDTVSWYQQALGQGPQFIFQYYEEEERQRGNFPDRFSGHQFPNYSSELNVNALLLGDSALYLCASSLAGANLEQYFGPGTRLTVT.

This clone was seen a handful of times. V and J are TRBV2 and TRBJ2-7; 9 bases are a match to TRBD2. The V segment lost 4 bases and the J segment 6 bases; nucleotides outside the gene matches: 19. CDR1 is SNHLY and CDR2 is FYNNEI in the germline V gene. This CDR3 region has 18 residues. The CDR3 DNA is TGTGCCAGCAGTGCGCTTTCTGGGTCGCGGGGGGGCCGCCGCGAGCAGTACTTC. Translation: CASSALSGSRGGRREQYF.

V and J are TRBV5-1 and TRBJ2-3, with unresolved D. From germline, CDR1 is SGHRS and CDR2 YFSETQ. The CDR3 length is 13 residues. V lost 4 bases, J lost 5 bases, and 11 bases lay in between. The CDR3 DNA reads as TGCGCCAGCAGCACTATAGAGGTAGATACGCAGTATTTT. This gives the protein CASSTIEVDTQYF. Looking up the rest from reference TRBV5-1 and TRBJ2-3 gives the full variable domain: KAGVTQTPRYLIKTRGQQVTLSCSPISGHRSVSWYQQTPGQGLQFLFEYFSETQRNKGNFPGRFSGRQFSNSRSEMNVSTLELGDSALYLCASSTIEVDTQYFGPGTRLTVL.

V usage is TRBV13 and J usage is TRBJ2-1, with 13 bases lining up with TRBD2. J lost 4 bases, V lost 5 bases, and 8 bases had no gene match. The CDR3 covers 17 residues. CDR1 PRHDT and CDR2 FYEKMQ come from the germline V gene (reference sequence). The CDR3: CASSVDMGLAGYNEQFF. DNA for the CDR3: TGTGCCAGCAGCGTCGATATGGGACTAGCGGGGTACAATGAGCAGTTCTTC.

The genes are TRBV28 and TRBJ2-5; 9 positions agree with TRBD1. The J call may be faulty, since TRBJ2-7 better matches the DNA end. Per the germline V gene, CDR1 is MDHEN and CDR2 is SYDVKM. CDR3 size: 16 residues. CDR3 DNA: TGTGCCAGCAGTTTAGCAGAGGCCGGGACAGGGAACGAGCAGTACTTC. Translation gives CASSLAEAGTGNEQYF.